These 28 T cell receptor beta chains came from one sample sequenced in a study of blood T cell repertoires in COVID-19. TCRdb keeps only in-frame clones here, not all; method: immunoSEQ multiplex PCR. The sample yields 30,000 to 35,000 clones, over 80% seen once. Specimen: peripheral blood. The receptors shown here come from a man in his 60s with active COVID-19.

CDR3 residues: CASSDQTSGVYNEQFF. The CDR3, as DNA: TGTGCCAGCAGTGACCAGACTAGCGGGGTATACAATGAGCAGTTCTTC. The V gene is TRBV6-4, the J gene TRBJ2-1; 11 bases map to TRBD2. Germline V gives CDR1 MRHNA, CDR2 SNTAGT. After removal of 2 bases from V and 4 bases from J, the junction contained 4 bases not matched to a gene. This CDR3 is 16 amino acids long.

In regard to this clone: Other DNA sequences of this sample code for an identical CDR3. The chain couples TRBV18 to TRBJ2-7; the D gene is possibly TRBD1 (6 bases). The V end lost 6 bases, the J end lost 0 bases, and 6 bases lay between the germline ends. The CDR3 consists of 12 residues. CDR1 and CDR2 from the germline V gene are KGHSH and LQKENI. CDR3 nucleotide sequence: TGTGCCAGCTCGGACAGCTCCTACGAGCAGTACTTC. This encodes CASSDSSYEQYF.

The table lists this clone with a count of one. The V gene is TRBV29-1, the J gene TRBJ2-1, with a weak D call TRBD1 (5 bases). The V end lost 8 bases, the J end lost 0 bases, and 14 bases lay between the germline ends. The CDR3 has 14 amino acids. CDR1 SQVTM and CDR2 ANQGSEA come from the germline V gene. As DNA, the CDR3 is TGCAGCTCCGACCCAAGGGGCTCCTACAATGAGCAGTTCTTC. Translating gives CSSDPRGSYNEQFF.

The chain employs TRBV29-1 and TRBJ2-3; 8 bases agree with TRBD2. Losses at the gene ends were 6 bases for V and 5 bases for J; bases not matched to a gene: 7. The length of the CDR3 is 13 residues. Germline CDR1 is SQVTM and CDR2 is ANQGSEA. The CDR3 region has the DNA TGCAGCGTCCCCCGGGGGGGGTTAGATACGCAGTATTTT. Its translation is CSVPRGGLDTQYF.

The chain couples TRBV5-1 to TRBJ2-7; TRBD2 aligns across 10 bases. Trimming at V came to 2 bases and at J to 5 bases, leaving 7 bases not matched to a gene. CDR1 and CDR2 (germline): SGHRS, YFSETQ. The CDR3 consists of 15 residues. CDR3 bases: TGCGCCAGCAGCTTTTCGGCTAGCGGGAGTGACGAGCAGTACTTC. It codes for CASSFSASGSDEQYF. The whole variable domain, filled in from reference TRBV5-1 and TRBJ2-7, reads KAGVTQTPRYLIKTRGQQVTLSCSPISGHRSVSWYQQTPGQGLQFLFEYFSETQRNKGNFPGRFSGRQFSNSRSEMNVSTLELGDSALYLCASSFSASGSDEQYFGPGTRLTVT.

CDR3 residues: CASSYTGQETQYF. In nucleotides, the CDR3 is TGCGCCAGCAGCTATACAGGGCAAGAGACCCAGTACTTC. This chain uses TRBV5-1 with TRBJ2-5; possibly TRBD1 for D (6 bases). V was clipped by 3 bases and J by 2 bases, with 8 bases between them. CDR3 size: 13 residues. Germline lookup yields CDR1 SGHRS and CDR2 YFSETQ.

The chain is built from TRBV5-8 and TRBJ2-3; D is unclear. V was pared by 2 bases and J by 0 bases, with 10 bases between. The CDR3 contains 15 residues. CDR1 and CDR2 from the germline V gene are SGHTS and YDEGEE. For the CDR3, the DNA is TGTGCCAGCAGCTTATACCTATCTAGCACAGATACGCAGTATTTT. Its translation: CASSLYLSSTDTQYF.

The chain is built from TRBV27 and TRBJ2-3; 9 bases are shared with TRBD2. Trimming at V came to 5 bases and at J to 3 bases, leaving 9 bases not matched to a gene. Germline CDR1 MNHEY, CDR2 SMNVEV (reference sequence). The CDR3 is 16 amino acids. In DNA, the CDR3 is TGTGCCAGCAGTGAACGTAGCGGGAGAAGTACAGATACGCAGTATTTT. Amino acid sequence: CASSERSGRSTDTQYF.

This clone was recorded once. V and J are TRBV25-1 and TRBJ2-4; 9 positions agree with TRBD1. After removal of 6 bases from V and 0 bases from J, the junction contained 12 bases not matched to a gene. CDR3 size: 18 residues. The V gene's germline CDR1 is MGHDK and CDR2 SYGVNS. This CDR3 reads CASSVPGQGSKAKNIQYF. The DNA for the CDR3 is TGTGCCAGCAGCGTCCCGGGACAGGGCTCGAAAGCCAAAAACATTCAGTACTTC.

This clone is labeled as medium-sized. CDR3 amino acids: CASTLDNQGNYGYTF. CDR3 DNA: TGTGCCAGTACCCTAGACAACCAGGGCAACTATGGCTACACCTTC. V is TRBV19 and J is TRBJ1-2, with D perhaps matching TRBD1 (5 bases). V lost 7 bases and J 2 bases, leaving 17 bases between the germline ends. The germline CDR1 and CDR2 sequences are LNHDA and SQIVND (reference sequence). This CDR3 has 15 residues.

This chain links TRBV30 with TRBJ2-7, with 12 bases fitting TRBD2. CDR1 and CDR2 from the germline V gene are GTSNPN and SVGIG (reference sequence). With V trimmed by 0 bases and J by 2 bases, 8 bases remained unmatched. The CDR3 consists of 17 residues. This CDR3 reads CAWSVWGTSGRTYEQYF. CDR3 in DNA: TGTGCCTGGAGTGTATGGGGCACTAGCGGGAGGACCTACGAGCAGTACTTC. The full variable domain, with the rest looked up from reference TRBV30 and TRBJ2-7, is SQTIHQWPATLVQPVGSPLSLECTVEGTSNPNLYWYRQAAGRGLQLLFYSVGIGQISSEVPQNLSASRPQDRQFILSSKKLLLSDSGFYLCAWSVWGTSGRTYEQYFGPGTRLTVT.

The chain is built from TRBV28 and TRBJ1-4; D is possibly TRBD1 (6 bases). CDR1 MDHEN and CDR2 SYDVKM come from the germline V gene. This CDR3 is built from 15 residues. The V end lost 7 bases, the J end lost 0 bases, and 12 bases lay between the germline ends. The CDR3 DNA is TGTGCCAGCACCCAAGGGGGTGCAACTAATGAAAAACTGTTTTTT. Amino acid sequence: CASTQGGATNEKLFF.

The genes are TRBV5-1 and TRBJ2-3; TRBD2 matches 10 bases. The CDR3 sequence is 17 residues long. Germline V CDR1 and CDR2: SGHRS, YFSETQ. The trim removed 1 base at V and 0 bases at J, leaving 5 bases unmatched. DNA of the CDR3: TGCGCCAGCAGCTTGCTGGGACTAGCGTCTAGCACAGATACGCAGTATTTT. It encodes CASSLLGLASSTDTQYF.

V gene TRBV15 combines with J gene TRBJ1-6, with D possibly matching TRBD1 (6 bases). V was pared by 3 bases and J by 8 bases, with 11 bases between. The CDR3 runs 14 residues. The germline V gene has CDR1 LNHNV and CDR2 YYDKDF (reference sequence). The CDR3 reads CATSRGTIDSPLHF. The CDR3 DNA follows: TGTGCCACCAGCAGGGGGACAATCGATTCACCCCTCCACTTT.

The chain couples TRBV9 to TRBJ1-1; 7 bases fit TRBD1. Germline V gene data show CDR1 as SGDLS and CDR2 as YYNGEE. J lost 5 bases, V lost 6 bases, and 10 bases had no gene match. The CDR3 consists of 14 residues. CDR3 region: CASTTTGVGTEAFF. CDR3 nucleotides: TGTGCCAGCACCACTACAGGGGTGGGGACTGAAGCTTTCTTT.

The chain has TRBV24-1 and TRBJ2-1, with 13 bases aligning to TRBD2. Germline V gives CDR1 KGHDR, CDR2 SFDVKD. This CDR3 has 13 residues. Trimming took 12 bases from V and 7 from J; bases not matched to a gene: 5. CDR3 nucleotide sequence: TGTGCCGCAAGGACTAGCGGGAGTAATGAGCAGTTCTTC. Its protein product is CAARTSGSNEQFF.

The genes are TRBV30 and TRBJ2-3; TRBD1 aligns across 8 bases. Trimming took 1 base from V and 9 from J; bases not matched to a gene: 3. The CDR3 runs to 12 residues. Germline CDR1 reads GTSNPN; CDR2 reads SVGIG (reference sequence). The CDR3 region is CAWSATGGTQYF. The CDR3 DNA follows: TGTGCCTGGAGTGCAACAGGGGGGACGCAGTATTTT.

CDR3 nucleotide sequence: TGTGCCAGCAGTCCTTGGCAGGTCGGAAACTATGGCTACACCTTC. Protein: CASSPWQVGNYGYTF. The chain couples TRBV6-5 to TRBJ1-2; no firm D call. V dropped 5 bases and J dropped 2 bases, with 15 bases sitting between them. The CDR3 extends over 15 amino acids. CDR1 MNHEY and CDR2 SVGAGI come from the germline V gene.

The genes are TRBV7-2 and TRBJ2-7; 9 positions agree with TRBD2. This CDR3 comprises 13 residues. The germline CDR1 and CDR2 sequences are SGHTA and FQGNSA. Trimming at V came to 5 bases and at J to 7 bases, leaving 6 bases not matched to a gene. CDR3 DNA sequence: TGTGCCAGCAGCCGAGAGCGGGAGGTTGAGCAGTACTTC. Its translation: CASSREREVEQYF.

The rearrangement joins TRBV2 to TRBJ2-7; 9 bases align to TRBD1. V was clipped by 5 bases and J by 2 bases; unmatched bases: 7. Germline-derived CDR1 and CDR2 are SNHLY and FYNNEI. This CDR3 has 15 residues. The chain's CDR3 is CASSQNRGPPYEQYF. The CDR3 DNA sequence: TGTGCCAGCAGTCAGAACAGGGGGCCTCCCTACGAGCAGTACTTC.

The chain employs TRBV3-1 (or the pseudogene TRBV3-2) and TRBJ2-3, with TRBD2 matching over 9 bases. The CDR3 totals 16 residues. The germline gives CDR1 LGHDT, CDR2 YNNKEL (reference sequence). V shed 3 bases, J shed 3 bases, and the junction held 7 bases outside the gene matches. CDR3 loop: CASSQGFAGGTDTQYF. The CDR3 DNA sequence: TGTGCCAGCAGCCAGGGGTTCGCGGGAGGGACAGATACGCAGTATTTT.

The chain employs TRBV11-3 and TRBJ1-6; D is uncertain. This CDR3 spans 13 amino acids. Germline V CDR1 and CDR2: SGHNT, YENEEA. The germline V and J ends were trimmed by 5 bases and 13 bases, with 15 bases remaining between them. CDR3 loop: CASSQGRESPLHF. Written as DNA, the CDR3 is TGTGCCAGCAGCCAAGGGAGGGAATCCCCCCTCCACTTT.

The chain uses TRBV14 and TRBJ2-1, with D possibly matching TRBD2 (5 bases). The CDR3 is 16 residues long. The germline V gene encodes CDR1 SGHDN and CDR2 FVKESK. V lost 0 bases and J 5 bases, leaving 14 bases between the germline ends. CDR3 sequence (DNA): TGTGCCAGCAGCCAAGATGTGCTACGGGGAAACAATGAGCAGTTCTTC. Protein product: CASSQDVLRGNNEQFF.

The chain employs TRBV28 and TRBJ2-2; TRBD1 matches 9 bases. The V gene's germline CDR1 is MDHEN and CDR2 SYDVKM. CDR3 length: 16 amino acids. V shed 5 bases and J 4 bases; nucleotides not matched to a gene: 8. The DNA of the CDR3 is TGTGCCAGCAGTCCCACCGGGACAGGGAGCACCGGGGAGCTGTTTTTT. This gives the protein CASSPTGTGSTGELFF.

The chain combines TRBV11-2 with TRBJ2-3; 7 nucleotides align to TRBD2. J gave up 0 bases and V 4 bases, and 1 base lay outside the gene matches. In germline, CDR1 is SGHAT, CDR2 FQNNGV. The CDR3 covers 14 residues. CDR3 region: CASSSSGSTDTQYF. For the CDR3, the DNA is TGTGCCAGCAGCTCTAGCGGAAGCACAGATACGCAGTATTTT.

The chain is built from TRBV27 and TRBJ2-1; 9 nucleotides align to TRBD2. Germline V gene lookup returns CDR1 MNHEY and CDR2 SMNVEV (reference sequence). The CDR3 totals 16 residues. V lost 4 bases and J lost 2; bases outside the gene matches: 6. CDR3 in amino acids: CASSSLAGEAYNEQFF. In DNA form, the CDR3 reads TGTGCCAGCAGTTCCTTAGCGGGAGAAGCCTACAATGAGCAGTTCTTC.

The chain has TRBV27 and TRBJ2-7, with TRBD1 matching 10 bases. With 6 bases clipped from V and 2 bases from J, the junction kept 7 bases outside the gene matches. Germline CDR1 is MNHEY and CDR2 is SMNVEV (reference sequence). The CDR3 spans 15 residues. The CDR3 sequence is CASSLRQGAPYEQYF. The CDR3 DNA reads TGTGCCAGCAGCCTGAGACAGGGGGCCCCCTACGAGCAGTACTTC.

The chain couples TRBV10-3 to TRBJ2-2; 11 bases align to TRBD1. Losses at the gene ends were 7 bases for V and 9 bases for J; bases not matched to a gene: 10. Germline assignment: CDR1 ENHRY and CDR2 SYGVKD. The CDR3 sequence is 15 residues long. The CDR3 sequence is CAINPGTGGIRELFF. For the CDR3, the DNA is TGTGCCATCAATCCCGGGACAGGGGGAATCCGGGAGCTGTTTTTT.